Each of the 5 T cell receptor beta chains below was sequenced from the same sample in a study of blood T cell repertoires in COVID-19 (dated by TCRdb to 2020 to 2021). Library prep was done by the immunoSEQ multiplex PCR assay. Here the immuneACCESS table is served through TCRdb, limited to in-frame sequences with V and J called. Missing clones are a known gap in these copies; in checked studies unresolved V genes cover under half, and the rest lacks a known reason. A total of roughly 150,000 clones appear in this sample, 79% of them only once. The top ten clones comprise around 20% of the sample. The specimen was PBMCs or T cells enriched from blood (not recorded which). These receptors originate from a woman between 65 and 79 years old in a cohort exposed to, infected with or recovered from COVID-19 (not recorded which).

This chain links TRBV5-3 with TRBJ1-2, with 9 bases lining up with TRBD1. TRBV5-3 is reported as an ORF; its role is uncertain. Trimming took 2 bases from V and 12 from J; bases not matched to a gene: 8. The length of the CDR3 is 13 residues. CDR3 in DNA: TGTGCCAGAAGCTTACGCTGGACAGGGGATCACACCTTC. Its protein product is CARSLRWTGDHTF.

CDR3 DNA sequence: TGTGCCAGCACCCTAGGGACAGGGTTTCAAGAGACCCAGTACTTC. Translated: CASTLGTGFQETQYF. V gene TRBV28 combines with J gene TRBJ2-5; 9 nucleotides line up with TRBD1. Looked up from germline, CDR1 is MDHEN and CDR2 is SYDVKM. The CDR3 is made up of 15 amino acids. With V trimmed by 7 bases and J by 2 bases, 8 bases remained unmatched.

This clone has just a few counts. This sequence joins TRBV5-1 and TRBJ2-7; TRBD1 agrees at 8 bases. Germline values: CDR1 SGHRS, CDR2 YFSETQ. The CDR3 extends over 14 amino acids. The junction had 6 bases not matched to a gene; V was cut back by 2 bases and J by 5 bases. The CDR3 DNA reads as TGCGCCAGCAGCTTAGCCCCGGGACAGGACGAGCAGTACTTC. This encodes CASSLAPGQDEQYF.

This clone has just a few counts. The V call is TRBV11-3, the J call TRBJ2-2; TRBD1 agrees at 7 bases. CDR3 length: 16 amino acids. Germline trimming cut 1 base from V and 4 bases from J; bases unmatched to any gene: 6. CDR1 and CDR2 (germline): SGHNT, YENEEA. CDR3 sequence reads: CASSLASTGITGELFF. For the CDR3, the DNA is TGTGCCAGCAGCTTAGCCTCGACAGGGATCACCGGGGAGCTGTTTTTT.

This chain links TRBV18 with TRBJ2-7, with D perhaps matching TRBD1 (6 bases). Germline CDR1 reads KGHSH; CDR2 reads LQKENI. Trimming took off 1 base at V and 0 bases at J, with 13 bases between the two ends. There are 16 residues in the CDR3. The CDR3, as DNA: TGTGCCAGCTCACCACGCATCGACAGGAGCTCCTACGAGCAGTACTTC. Translated, it gives CASSPRIDRSSYEQYF.